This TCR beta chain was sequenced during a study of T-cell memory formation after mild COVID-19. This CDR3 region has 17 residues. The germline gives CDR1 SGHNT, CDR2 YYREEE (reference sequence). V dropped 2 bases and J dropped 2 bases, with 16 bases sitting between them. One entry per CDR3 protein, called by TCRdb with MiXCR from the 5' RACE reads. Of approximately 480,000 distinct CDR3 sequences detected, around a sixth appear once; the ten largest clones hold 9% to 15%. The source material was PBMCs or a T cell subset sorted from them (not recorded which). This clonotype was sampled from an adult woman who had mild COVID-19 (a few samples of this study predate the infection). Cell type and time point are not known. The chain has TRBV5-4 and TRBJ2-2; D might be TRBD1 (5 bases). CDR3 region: CASSFGGPTGNTGELFF. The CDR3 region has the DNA TGTGCCAGCAGCTTTGGTGGGCCTACAGGAAACACCGGGGAGCTGTTTTTT.